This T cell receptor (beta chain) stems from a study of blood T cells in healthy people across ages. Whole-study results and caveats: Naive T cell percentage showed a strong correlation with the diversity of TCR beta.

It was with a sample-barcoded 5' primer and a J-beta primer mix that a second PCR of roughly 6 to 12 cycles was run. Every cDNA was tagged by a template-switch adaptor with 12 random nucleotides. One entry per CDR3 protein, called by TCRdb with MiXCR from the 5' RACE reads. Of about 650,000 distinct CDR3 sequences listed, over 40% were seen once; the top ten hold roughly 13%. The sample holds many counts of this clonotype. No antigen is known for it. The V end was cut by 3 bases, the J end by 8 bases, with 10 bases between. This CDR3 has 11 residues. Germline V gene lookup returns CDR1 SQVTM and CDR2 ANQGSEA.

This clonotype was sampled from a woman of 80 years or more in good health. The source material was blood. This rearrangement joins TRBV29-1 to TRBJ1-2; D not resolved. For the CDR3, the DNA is TGCAGCGTTGATCAACCCGGGGGCTACACCTTC. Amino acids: CSVDQPGGYTF.